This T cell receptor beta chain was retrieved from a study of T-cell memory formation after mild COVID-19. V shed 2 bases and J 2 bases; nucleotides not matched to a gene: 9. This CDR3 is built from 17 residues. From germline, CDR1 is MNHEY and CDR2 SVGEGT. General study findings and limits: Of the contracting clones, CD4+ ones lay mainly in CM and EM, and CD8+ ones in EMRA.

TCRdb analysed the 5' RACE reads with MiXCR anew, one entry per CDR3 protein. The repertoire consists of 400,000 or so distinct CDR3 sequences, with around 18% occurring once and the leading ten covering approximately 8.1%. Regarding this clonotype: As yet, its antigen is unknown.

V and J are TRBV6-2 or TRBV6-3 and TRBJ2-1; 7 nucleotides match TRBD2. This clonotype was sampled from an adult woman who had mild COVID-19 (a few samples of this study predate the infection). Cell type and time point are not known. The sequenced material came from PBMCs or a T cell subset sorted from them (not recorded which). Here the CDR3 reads CASSYGPSGEPYNEQFF. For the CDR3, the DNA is TGTGCCAGCAGTTACGGACCGAGCGGGGAGCCCTACAATGAGCAGTTCTTC.